Below, 13 T cell receptor beta chains from the same sample are listed, as sequenced in a study of T-cell memory formation after mild COVID-19. TCRdb re-derived calls from the 5' RACE reads in MiXCR, one entry per CDR3 protein. The sample lists just under 350,000 distinct CDR3 sequences; 10% to 15% were seen once. Sequenced input: PBMCs or a T cell subset sorted from them (not recorded which). The source of these receptors is a man younger than 30 who had mild COVID-19 (a few samples of this study predate the infection). Cell type and time point are not known.

This clonotype was counted only a few times. The V call is TRBV6-2 or TRBV6-3, the J call TRBJ2-5; D ambiguous. Germline CDR1 reads MNHEY; CDR2 reads SVGEGT. The ends were cut back, 2 bases at V and 5 bases at J, with 12 bases in the middle. The CDR3 loop spans 14 amino acids. The CDR3 loop reads CASSYTAAKETQYF. The CDR3, as DNA: TGTGCCAGCAGTTACACGGCCGCCAAGGAGACCCAGTACTTC.

The V and J genes are TRBV9 and TRBJ2-3; no clear D gene. V was trimmed by 0 bases and J by 3 bases, leaving 8 bases between them. There are 14 residues in the CDR3. The V gene's germline CDR1 is SGDLS and CDR2 YYNGEE. The CDR3 region is CASSVAQVTDTQYF. The CDR3 DNA sequence: TGTGCCAGCAGCGTAGCTCAGGTTACAGATACGCAGTATTTT.

The chain employs TRBV7-2 and TRBJ2-2; D is uncertain. V lost 7 bases and J 6 bases, leaving 6 bases between the germline ends. In germline, CDR1 is SGHTA, CDR2 FQGNSA. CDR3 size: 11 residues. Here the CDR3 DNA reads TGTGCCAGCATTCGGGCCGGGGAGCTGTTTTTT. Its protein is CASIRAGELFF.

This clonotype was seen more than once but under ten times. The V gene is TRBV20-1, the J gene TRBJ2-5; 7 bases map to TRBD2. Trimming at V came to 0 bases and at J to 3 bases, leaving 4 bases not matched to a gene. Germline V gives CDR1 DFQATT, CDR2 SNEGSKA (reference sequence). This CDR3 has 14 residues. Here the CDR3 reads CSARDGLGEETQYF. Written as DNA, the CDR3 is TGCAGTGCTAGAGATGGACTAGGGGAAGAGACCCAGTACTTC.

This clonotype was seen more than once but under ten times. The V call is TRBV12-3 or TRBV12-4, the J call TRBJ2-4; TRBD1 aligns across 9 bases. The V and J ends lost 6 bases and 7 bases, in that order; junction bases with no gene match: 7. The CDR3 is 14 residues long. DNA of the CDR3: TGTGCCAGCAGGCAAGGGACAGGGAGGAACATTCAGTACTTC. Translated: CASRQGTGRNIQYF.

This clonotype has at least ten counts. The chain recombines TRBV6-2 or TRBV6-3 with TRBJ1-5; possible D gene TRBD1, 5 bases. V was clipped by 6 bases and J by 5 bases, with 23 bases between them. This CDR3 is 17 amino acids long. From germline, CDR1 is MNHEY and CDR2 SVGEGT. Here the CDR3 reads CASSPIPTRGVYQPQHF. The DNA of the CDR3 is TGTGCCAGCAGCCCAATCCCGACTCGGGGGGTTTATCAGCCCCAGCATTTT.

This clonotype was seen a few times. V and J are TRBV6-5 and TRBJ2-1, with D uncertain. V lost 4 bases and J 10 bases, leaving 14 bases between the germline ends. The CDR3 length is 13 residues. Germline CDR1 and CDR2: MNHEY and SVGAGI. The CDR3 is CASSLSEKGEQFF. Here the CDR3 DNA reads TGTGCCAGCAGTTTGAGTGAGAAAGGAGAGCAGTTCTTC.

At least ten counts were recorded for this clonotype. The chain uses TRBV5-1 and TRBJ1-6; 7 bases fit TRBD1. Germline-derived CDR1 and CDR2 are SGHRS and YFSETQ. V trimming: 0 bases; J trimming: 6 bases; junction bases outside the gene matches: 3. This CDR3 is built from 15 residues. The CDR3 here is CASSLGGQINSPLHF. The CDR3 DNA reads as TGCGCCAGCAGCTTGGGGGGACAGATTAATTCACCCCTCCACTTT.

This clonotype has a handful of counts. The rearrangement uses TRBV30 and TRBJ2-7, with 8 bases aligning to TRBD2. The CDR3 is 14 amino acids. V trimming: 0 bases; J trimming: 6 bases; junction bases outside the gene matches: 7. Germline V gene sequence: CDR1 GTSNPN, CDR2 SVGIG (reference sequence). CDR3 region: CAWSVSGGALEQYF. Here the CDR3 DNA reads TGTGCCTGGAGTGTCTCGGGGGGGGCTCTCGAGCAGTACTTC.

Comments on this clonotype: The germline gene is not matched at one end of the junction; a read error may be the cause. The rearrangement joins TRBV3-1 to TRBJ2-3; unclear D gene. Germline lookup yields CDR1 LGHDT and CDR2 YNNKEL (reference sequence). The CDR3 covers 14 residues. CDR3 DNA sequence: TGTGACAGCAGCCCTGGGCGGTGGGGTGATACGCAGTATTTT. This sequence encodes CDSSPGRWGDTQYF.

This clonotype was seen a handful of times. The chain couples TRBV20-1 to TRBJ1-2; possible D gene TRBD1, 5 bases. The V gene's germline CDR1 is DFQATT and CDR2 SNEGSKA (reference sequence). This CDR3 region has 18 residues. The V end was cut by 1 base, the J end by 0 bases, with 21 bases between. This CDR3 is CSARGRQGLLITNYGYTF. In DNA form, the CDR3 reads TGCAGTGCTAGAGGTCGGCAGGGATTACTTATAACTAACTATGGCTACACCTTC.

Only a few counts were recorded for this clonotype. The chain couples TRBV18 to TRBJ2-1, with D perhaps matching TRBD1 or TRBD2 (5 bases each). The V and J ends lost 6 bases and 5 bases respectively, with 11 bases between them. The V gene's germline CDR1 is KGHSH and CDR2 LQKENI. The CDR3 sequence is 13 residues long. CDR3 nucleotide sequence: TGTGCCAGCTCTTTAGGGACCAACAATGAGCAGTTCTTC. Translated, it gives CASSLGTNNEQFF.

The V call is TRBV6-5, the J call TRBJ2-5, with D maybe TRBD2 (6 bases). This CDR3 is built from 14 residues. Germline V gives CDR1 MNHEY, CDR2 SVGAGI. Trimming left V 2 bases short and J 4 bases short, with 11 bases between. CDR3 in DNA: TGTGCCAGCAGTTACGACGCGGGGAGAGAGACCCAGTACTTC. It is translated as CASSYDAGRETQYF.